This TCR beta chain was recovered during a study of beta chain features in type 1 diabetes. This clone was picked up a small number of times. Sequenced material consisted of expressed TCRB transcripts (all of the isolated RNA was reverse transcribed). Generated by immunoSEQ multiplex PCR, the TCRdb table keeps only in-frame clones and is missing some. Among under 200,000 clones listed, less than 9.5% were seen once. Germline V lookup: CDR1 SGHDT, CDR2 YYEEEE. The CDR3 runs 14 residues. Trimming pared 0 bases from V and 7 bases from J, leaving 8 bases between. V is TRBV5-6 and J is TRBJ1-6, with unresolved D. This sequence was found in a woman between 18 and 29 years old in good health. Source material: central memory CD4+ T cells from blood. DNA of the CDR3: TGTGCCAGCAGCTTGGCACAGTTAAATTCACCCCTCCACTTT. It is translated as CASSLAQLNSPLHF.